Listed below are T cell receptor beta chains from one sample, sequenced in a study of shared clonotypes between healthy human individuals. The method was immunoSEQ multiplex PCR; TCRdb's version includes in-frame clones alone and lacks a portion of them. The sample carries more than 2,000,000 clones, about 92% recorded once. The specimen sequenced was naive CD4+ T cells sorted from blood. The receptors derive from a man aged 18 to 29 in good health. The conserved cysteine and the conserved F or W are not part of the CDR3 here. The order of the fields is V gene, J gene, CDR3 protein.

v_gene: TRBV28; j_gene: TRBJ2-7; CDR3aa: ASRPGDRSYEQY
v_gene: TRBV7-9; j_gene: TRBJ2-5; CDR3aa: ASSLGSEQYQETQY
v_gene: TRBV6-4; j_gene: TRBJ2-7; CDR3aa: ASSRTSGSFEQY
v_gene: TRBV6-5; j_gene: TRBJ2-7; CDR3aa: ASSSGTLGAYEQY
v_gene: TRBV6-1; j_gene: TRBJ1-5; CDR3aa: ASSEVRGRFDQPQH
v_gene: TRBV14; j_gene: TRBJ2-3; CDR3aa: ASSRSRTGLTADTQY
v_gene: TRBV30; j_gene: TRBJ1-2; CDR3aa: AWSARFGDYGYT
v_gene: TRBV11-2; j_gene: TRBJ1-3; CDR3aa: ASSLGLGTGNTIY
v_gene: TRBV11-2; j_gene: TRBJ1-4; CDR3aa: ASSWGLWAVEKLF
v_gene: TRBV7-9; j_gene: TRBJ2-7; CDR3aa: ASSSAYEQY
v_gene: TRBV28; j_gene: TRBJ2-7; CDR3aa: ASSPIPGQGTYEQY
v_gene: TRBV5-5; j_gene: TRBJ2-2; CDR3aa: ASSLTGAVGGELF
v_gene: TRBV6-1; j_gene: TRBJ1-3; CDR3aa: ASSRTGSGNTIY
v_gene: TRBV19; j_gene: TRBJ1-2; CDR3aa: ASSMWAANYGYT
v_gene: TRBV6-5; j_gene: TRBJ2-7; CDR3aa: ASSYSTHEQY
v_gene: TRBV6-6; j_gene: TRBJ2-5; CDR3aa: ASSYSSNQETQY
v_gene: TRBV7-2; j_gene: TRBJ1-2; CDR3aa: ASSFSWQDYT
v_gene: TRBV4-3; j_gene: TRBJ1-2; CDR3aa: ASSQARTGGGGYT
v_gene: TRBV6-5; j_gene: TRBJ1-6; CDR3aa: ASSRGGVAPLH
v_gene: TRBV7-9; j_gene: TRBJ2-3; CDR3aa: ASSLDRQSTDTQY
v_gene: TRBV11-2; j_gene: TRBJ2-7; CDR3aa: ASSLGFYEQY
v_gene: TRBV2; j_gene: TRBJ1-6; CDR3aa: ASRSNGDESYNSPLH
v_gene: TRBV28; j_gene: TRBJ1-4; CDR3aa: ASRRQGNEKLF
v_gene: TRBV5-1; j_gene: TRBJ2-7; CDR3aa: ASSLGTSGRALYEQY
v_gene: TRBV18; j_gene: TRBJ2-5; CDR3aa: ASSPVQGGETQY
v_gene: TRBV18; j_gene: TRBJ2-7; CDR3aa: ASSPDSTYEQY
v_gene: TRBV19; j_gene: TRBJ2-3; CDR3aa: ASKRGGTDTQY
v_gene: TRBV7-7; j_gene: TRBJ2-3; CDR3aa: ASSLGLASTDTQY
v_gene: TRBV6-1; j_gene: TRBJ2-2; CDR3aa: ASSEFGRTTNTGELF
v_gene: TRBV14; j_gene: TRBJ2-7; CDR3aa: ASSPRPGQVFWEQY
v_gene: TRBV6-1; j_gene: TRBJ1-5; CDR3aa: ASSPGIESNQPQH
v_gene: TRBV6-5; j_gene: TRBJ2-5; CDR3aa: AISDRDLQETQY
v_gene: TRBV18; j_gene: TRBJ2-7; CDR3aa: ASSPTGYEQY
v_gene: TRBV7-2; j_gene: TRBJ1-3; CDR3aa: ASSTRRGGNTIY
v_gene: TRBV27; j_gene: TRBJ2-5; CDR3aa: ASTSGTLGETQY
v_gene: TRBV6-6; j_gene: TRBJ2-7; CDR3aa: ASTLGHGYEQY
v_gene: TRBV5-4; j_gene: TRBJ2-5; CDR3aa: ASSLGHSRGETQY
v_gene: TRBV29-1; j_gene: TRBJ2-4; CDR3aa: SVSEPAKNIQY
v_gene: TRBV7-6; j_gene: TRBJ2-2; CDR3aa: ASSYRVGAGELF
v_gene: TRBV7-2; j_gene: TRBJ1-2; CDR3aa: ASTAVVLVTNYGYT
v_gene: TRBV4-1; j_gene: TRBJ2-7; CDR3aa: ASSRGEGTSSYEQY
v_gene: TRBV7-9; j_gene: TRBJ2-7; CDR3aa: ASSLLQGPYEQY
v_gene: TRBV10-3; j_gene: TRBJ2-1; CDR3aa: AISDMGRGMYNEQF
v_gene: TRBV27; j_gene: TRBJ2-5; CDR3aa: ASSTRETQY
v_gene: TRBV7-6; j_gene: TRBJ2-3; CDR3aa: ASSFSQGANTQY
v_gene: TRBV6-5; j_gene: TRBJ1-6; CDR3aa: ASSYSGVSNSPLH
v_gene: TRBV5-4; j_gene: TRBJ2-7; CDR3aa: ASSLGGRRSYEQY
v_gene: TRBV5-6; j_gene: TRBJ2-6; CDR3aa: ASSLGGTGSTGANVLT
v_gene: TRBV7-9; j_gene: TRBJ1-1; CDR3aa: ASSPKGQGNTEAF
v_gene: TRBV7-2; j_gene: TRBJ2-7; CDR3aa: ASSFRTGEQY
v_gene: TRBV30; j_gene: TRBJ1-6; CDR3aa: AWSGGGSYNSPLH
v_gene: TRBV6-5; j_gene: TRBJ1-3; CDR3aa: ASIRRAGENTIY
v_gene: TRBV15; j_gene: TRBJ2-7; CDR3aa: ATSRGGISYEQY
v_gene: TRBV10-3; j_gene: TRBJ1-2; CDR3aa: AISDLINYGYT
v_gene: TRBV14; j_gene: TRBJ1-2; CDR3aa: ASRPGTAGGYT